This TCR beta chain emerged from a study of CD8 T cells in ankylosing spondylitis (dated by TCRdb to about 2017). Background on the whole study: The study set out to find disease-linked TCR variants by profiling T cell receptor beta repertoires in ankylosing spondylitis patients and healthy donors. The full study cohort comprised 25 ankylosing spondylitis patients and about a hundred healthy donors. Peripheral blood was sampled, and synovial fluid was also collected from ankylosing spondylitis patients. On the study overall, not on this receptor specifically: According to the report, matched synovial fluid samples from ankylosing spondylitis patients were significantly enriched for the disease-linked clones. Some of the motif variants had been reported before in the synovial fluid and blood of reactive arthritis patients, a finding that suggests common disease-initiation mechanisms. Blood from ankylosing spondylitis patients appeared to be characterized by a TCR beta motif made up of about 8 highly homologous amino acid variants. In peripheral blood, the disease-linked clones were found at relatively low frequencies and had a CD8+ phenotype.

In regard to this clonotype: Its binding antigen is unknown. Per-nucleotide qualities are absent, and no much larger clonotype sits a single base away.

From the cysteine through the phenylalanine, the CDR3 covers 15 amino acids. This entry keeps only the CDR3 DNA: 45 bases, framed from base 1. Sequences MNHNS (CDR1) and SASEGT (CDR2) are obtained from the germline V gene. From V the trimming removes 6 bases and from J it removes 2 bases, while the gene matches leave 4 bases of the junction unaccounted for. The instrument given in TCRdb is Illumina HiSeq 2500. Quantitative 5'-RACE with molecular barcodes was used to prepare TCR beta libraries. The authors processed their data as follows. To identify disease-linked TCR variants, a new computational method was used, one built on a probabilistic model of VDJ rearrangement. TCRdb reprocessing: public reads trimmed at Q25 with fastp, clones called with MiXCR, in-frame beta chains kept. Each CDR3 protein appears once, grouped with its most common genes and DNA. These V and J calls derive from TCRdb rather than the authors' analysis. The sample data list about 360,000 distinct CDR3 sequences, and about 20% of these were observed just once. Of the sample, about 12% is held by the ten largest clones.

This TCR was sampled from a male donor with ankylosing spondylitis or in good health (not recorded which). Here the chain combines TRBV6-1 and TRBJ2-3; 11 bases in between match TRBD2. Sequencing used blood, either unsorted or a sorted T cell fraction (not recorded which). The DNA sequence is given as TGTGCCAGCAGCACTAGCGGGGGTTACACAGATACGCAGTATTTT. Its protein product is CASSTSGGYTDTQYF.